These 31 T cell receptor beta chains originate from one sample sequenced in a study of blood T cell repertoires in COVID-19. Clones were sequenced by immunoSEQ multiplex PCR, and TCRdb holds only the in-frame ones, with some missing. The sample lists 80,000 or so clones, about 82% seen once, with less than 20% in the top ten. Sequencing was carried out using peripheral blood. These receptors were obtained from a woman older than 75 with acute or convalescent COVID-19.

Remarks on this clone: This sample also contains other DNA sequences that code for the same CDR3. This chain joins TRBV28 and TRBJ2-7; no clear D. The V and J ends lost 4 bases and 3 bases respectively, with 4 bases between them. The CDR3 is made up of 11 amino acids. The germline CDR1 and CDR2 sequences are MDHEN and SYDVKM. For the CDR3, the DNA is TGTGCCAGCAGTTCCCTCTACGAGCAGTACTTC. It encodes CASSSLYEQYF.

In nucleotides, the CDR3 is TGTGCCAGCAGTTTATGGCAGGGAGGCAATAGCAATCAGCCCCAGCATTTT. This codes for CASSLWQGGNSNQPQHF. V gene TRBV28 combines with J gene TRBJ1-5; possible D gene TRBD1, 5 bases. CDR1 and CDR2 from the germline V gene are MDHEN and SYDVKM. The CDR3 covers 17 residues. With 0 bases removed from V and 0 bases from J, the gap between germline ends came to 12 bases.

The chain combines TRBV9 with TRBJ2-1; D call uncertain. V was shortened by 0 bases and J by 6 bases, with 10 bases between the two germline ends. Germline lookup yields CDR1 SGDLS and CDR2 YYNGEE. This CDR3 has 14 amino acids. The CDR3 nucleotides are TGTGCCAGCAGCGTAGGTTACGGAGCCAATGAGCAGTTCTTC. Protein product: CASSVGYGANEQFF.

The chain joins TRBV30 to TRBJ2-7; 7 positions agree with TRBD1. The ends lost 5 bases at V and 3 bases at J; junction bases unmatched: 16. CDR1 GTSNPN and CDR2 SVGIG come from the germline V gene (reference sequence). The CDR3 contains 16 residues. The CDR3 nucleotides are TGTGCCTGGCTACCCCCGGGACAGCCCATAGTCTACGAGCAGTACTTC. Its protein is CAWLPPGQPIVYEQYF.

This clone was observed once. The chain recombines TRBV10-3 with TRBJ1-4, with a possible D match to TRBD1 (5 bases). Germline values: CDR1 ENHRY, CDR2 SYGVKD. Trimming took 5 bases from V and 1 from J, leaving 11 bases between them. The CDR3 is made up of 15 amino acids. The CDR3 reads CAISSRGGTNEKLFF. In DNA, the CDR3 is TGTGCCATCAGTTCAAGGGGTGGAACTAATGAAAAACTGTTTTTT.

The chain couples TRBV3-1 (or the pseudogene TRBV3-2) to TRBJ1-4; D is ambiguous. Per germline, CDR1 LGHDT and CDR2 YNNKEL (reference sequence). The ends were cut back, 3 bases at V and 5 bases at J, with 7 bases in the middle. The CDR3 loop spans 13 amino acids. The CDR3 reads CASSQSGNEKLFF. The CDR3 DNA reads TGTGCCAGCAGCCAGTCGGGAAATGAAAAACTGTTTTTT.

V and J are TRBV6-5 and TRBJ2-7; D is ambiguous. Germline assignment: CDR1 MNHEY and CDR2 SVGAGI. This CDR3 contains 14 residues. Trimming removed 6 bases at V and 2 bases at J, with 14 bases between. In nucleotides, the CDR3 is TGTGCCAGCAGCTACATCACGTACACCTACGAGCAGTACTTC. It yields the protein CASSYITYTYEQYF.

This clone was counted between two and nine times. The chain couples TRBV19 to TRBJ2-3; 10 bases agree with TRBD2. Germline V CDR1 and CDR2: LNHDA, SQIVND (reference sequence). The CDR3 consists of 17 residues. With 4 bases clipped from V and 5 bases from J, the junction kept 12 bases outside the gene matches. The CDR3 reads CASSTILSGGAGDTQYF. CDR3 bases: TGTGCCAGTAGTACGATACTGAGCGGGGGGGCAGGAGATACGCAGTATTTT.

The chain carries TRBV2 and TRBJ1-2; TRBD1 matches at 8 bases. The germline gives CDR1 SNHLY, CDR2 FYNNEI. J lost 4 bases, V lost 8 bases, and 9 bases had no gene match. The CDR3 is 14 amino acids. CDR3 in amino acids: CASHTSGQGYGYTF. The CDR3 region has the DNA TGTGCCAGCCACACCTCCGGACAGGGCTATGGCTACACCTTC.

Only one count was recorded for this clone. This chain links TRBV10-3 with TRBJ2-7; TRBD1 aligns across 9 bases. V gave up 6 bases and J gave up 2 bases; unmatched junction bases: 5. CDR3 length: 14 amino acids. Germline V gene lookup returns CDR1 ENHRY and CDR2 SYGVKD. The chain's CDR3 is CAISARQGAYEQYF. The CDR3 coding sequence is TGTGCCATCAGCGCGAGACAGGGGGCCTACGAGCAGTACTTC.

The CDR3 nucleotides read TGTGCCAGCAGCCCCATGGGAGGGACTGGCTCCTACGAGCAGTACTTC. Its protein is CASSPMGGTGSYEQYF. The rearrangement links TRBV7-9 to TRBJ2-7, with 7 bases matching TRBD2. The CDR3 consists of 16 residues. Germline values: CDR1 SEHNR, CDR2 FQNEAQ (reference sequence). The trim removed 5 bases at V and 0 bases at J, leaving 10 bases unmatched.

This clone was found a few times. J is TRBJ1-4 and V is TRBV11-3; D is perhaps TRBD1 (5 bases). The CDR3 has 15 residues. Trimming pared 4 bases from V and 6 bases from J, leaving 15 bases between. The germline CDR1 and CDR2 sequences are SGHNT and YENEEA. CDR3 nucleotide sequence: TGTGCCAGCAGCTCGGGGCCATGGGAGGATGAAAAACTGTTTTTT. Protein: CASSSGPWEDEKLFF.

The genes are TRBV11-2 and TRBJ2-5; 8 bases align to TRBD2. The CDR3 length is 16 residues. Trimming took 5 bases from V and 2 from J; bases not matched to a gene: 10. Germline V gene lookup returns CDR1 SGHAT and CDR2 FQNNGV. CDR3 bases: TGTGCCAGCAGCCCGGGGGGGACGGCGGGACAAGAGACCCAGTACTTC. Protein sequence: CASSPGGTAGQETQYF.

CDR3 residues: CASSPGEGTEAFF. The CDR3 DNA follows: TGTGCCAGCAGTCCCGGGGAGGGCACTGAAGCTTTCTTT. This chain connects TRBV27 to TRBJ1-1; D gene uncertain. This CDR3 spans 13 amino acids. V was clipped by 5 bases and J by 4 bases, with 11 bases between them. CDR1 is MNHEY and CDR2 is SMNVEV in the germline V gene (reference sequence).

J is TRBJ2-2 and V is TRBV21-1; the listed D gene, TRBD1, was not tested against the DNA. TRBV21-1 is a recognized pseudogene. The CDR3 has 13 residues. CDR3 nucleotide sequence: TGTGCCAGCACCGGACAGGGCACCGGGGAGCTGTTTTTT. This gives the protein CASTGQGTGELFF.

The rearrangement uses TRBV3-1 (or the pseudogene TRBV3-2) and TRBJ1-1; no firm D call. The V gene lost 1 base and the J gene lost 0 bases, with 12 bases spanning the gap. Germline CDR1 is LGHDT and CDR2 is YNNKEL (reference sequence). CDR3 length: 16 residues. CDR3 in amino acids: CASSQGSFGMNTEAFF. The CDR3 nucleotides are TGTGCCAGCAGCCAAGGCTCGTTCGGGATGAACACTGAAGCTTTCTTT.

In its sample, this clone was seen a few times. This chain connects TRBV19 to TRBJ1-3; 11 bases line up with TRBD1. There are 18 residues in the CDR3. CDR1 and CDR2 from the germline V gene are LNHDA and SQIVND (reference sequence). The J segment lost 7 bases and the V segment lost 7 bases, leaving 18 bases of the junction unmatched. The CDR3 region has the DNA TGTGCCAGTATCCAGCCGGGACAGGGGGAACTAAGTGGTAACACCATATATTTT. It translates to CASIQPGQGELSGNTIYF.

The chain carries TRBV12-3 or TRBV12-4 and TRBJ1-5, with no clear D. Trimming shortened V by 6 bases and J by 4 bases, and 10 bases separated the two germline ends. The CDR3 runs to 13 residues. The CDR3 reads CASRSVENQPQHF. The CDR3 DNA sequence: TGTGCCAGCAGATCGGTGGAGAATCAGCCCCAGCATTTT.

The gene calls are TRBV7-8 and TRBJ1-2; D gene ambiguous. The length of the CDR3 is 14 residues. V was pared by 1 base and J by 4 bases, with 10 bases between. CDR1 is SGHVS and CDR2 is FQNEAQ in the germline V gene. CDR3 coding DNA: TGTGCCAGCAGCTTAGGGCCGGGAATCTATGGCTACACCTTC. Its translation: CASSLGPGIYGYTF. Full variable domain (outside the CDR3, taken from reference TRBV7-8 and TRBJ1-2): GAGVSQSPRYKVAKRGQDVALRCDPISGHVSLFWYQQALGQGPEFLTYFQNEAQLDKSGLPSDRFFAERPEGSVSTLKIQRTQQEDSAVYLCASSLGPGIYGYTFGSGTRLTVV.

This clone was seen more than once but under ten times. The chain employs TRBV3-1 (or the pseudogene TRBV3-2) and TRBJ2-7; TRBD2 might be the D (5 bases). CDR1 and CDR2 (germline): LGHDT, YNNKEL (reference sequence). The V and J ends lost 1 base and 0 bases respectively, with 13 bases between them. The CDR3 extends over 16 amino acids. The CDR3 DNA reads as TGTGCCAGCAGCCAAGGGACCGGGGTGACCTCCTACGAGCAGTACTTC. It codes for CASSQGTGVTSYEQYF.

This rearrangement joins TRBV5-4 to TRBJ1-5; D not certain. The CDR3 extends over 15 amino acids. Trimming shortened V by 0 bases and J by 5 bases, and 12 bases separated the two germline ends. Germline V lookup: CDR1 SGHNT, CDR2 YYREEE (reference sequence). The CDR3 region has the DNA TGTGCCAGCAGCTTGGGAGGGCAGCTCGATCAGCCCCAGCATTTT. Translating gives CASSLGGQLDQPQHF.

This rearrangement joins TRBV6-5 to TRBJ1-1; TRBD1 might be the D (5 bases). CDR1 is MNHEY, CDR2 SVGAGI, per germline. The V end lost 11 bases, the J end lost 5 bases, and 21 bases lay between the germline ends. This CDR3 spans 14 amino acids. CDR3 sequence (DNA): TGTGCCTCGACCCCCTCGGGGGAAGGGACTGAAGCTTTCTTT. Translated, it gives CASTPSGEGTEAFF.

V and J are TRBV12-3 or TRBV12-4 and TRBJ2-3; TRBD2 is a possible D gene (6 bases). This CDR3 spans 13 amino acids. Trimming stripped 10 bases from V and 3 bases from J, with 14 bases between. CDR3 bases: TGTGCCACTTGGGAGGTAGAAACAGATACGCAGTATTTT. Protein: CATWEVETDTQYF.

The chain has TRBV2 and TRBJ1-6; a weak D match, TRBD1 (6 bases). Germline-derived CDR1 and CDR2 are SNHLY and FYNNEI. CDR3 length equals 14 residues. The V gene lost 5 bases and the J gene lost 5 bases, with 10 bases spanning the gap. The CDR3 is CASSPQGNNSPLHF. The DNA of the CDR3 is TGTGCCAGCAGTCCCCAGGGGAATAATTCACCCCTCCACTTT.

This rearrangement joins TRBV6-5 to TRBJ2-5; D is unclear. Germline V lookup: CDR1 MNHEY, CDR2 SVGAGI. The CDR3 covers 12 residues. Trimming pared 5 bases from V and 2 bases from J, leaving 6 bases between. CDR3 region: CASSLSQETQYF. In nucleotides, the CDR3 is TGTGCCAGCAGTCTCTCTCAAGAGACCCAGTACTTC.

This clone was seen a handful of times. The chain uses TRBV5-6 and TRBJ2-5, with a tentative D call TRBD1 (6 bases). The length of the CDR3 is 15 residues. CDR1 and CDR2 (germline): SGHDT, YYEEEE. Deletions cut 0 bases from V and 1 base from J, with 10 bases between. CDR3 in DNA: TGTGCCAGCAGCTTGGCCATGGACAGCCAAGAGACCCAGTACTTC. Amino acids: CASSLAMDSQETQYF. The entire variable domain, with the rest obtained from reference TRBV5-6 and TRBJ2-5, is as follows: DAGVTQSPTHLIKTRGQQVTLRCSPKSGHDTVSWYQQALGQGPQFIFQYYEEEERQRGNFPDRFSGHQFPNYSSELNVNALLLGDSALYLCASSLAMDSQETQYFGPGTRLLVL.

The V call is TRBV4-1, the J call TRBJ1-1; TRBD1 aligns across 8 bases. CDR3 size: 15 residues. Germline V gives CDR1 MGHRA, CDR2 YSYEKL. V gave up 4 bases and J gave up 4 bases; unmatched junction bases: 8. CDR3 in DNA: TGCGCCAGCAGCCTTCTCGGACAGGGAGGCACTGAAGCTTTCTTT. Translation: CASSLLGQGGTEAFF.

The chain couples TRBV6-5 to TRBJ1-3, with TRBD1 matching 8 bases. There are 14 residues in the CDR3. V was pared by 6 bases and J by 2 bases, with 3 bases of the junction left unmatched. In germline, CDR1 is MNHEY, CDR2 SVGAGI. CDR3 in DNA: TGTGCCAGCAGATTGGACAGGGCTGGAAACACCATATATTTT. Translated: CASRLDRAGNTIYF.

This chain joins TRBV5-1 and TRBJ2-3; the D gene is possibly TRBD2 (6 bases). V was cut by 4 bases and J by 2 bases, with 14 bases left in between. The CDR3 length is 15 residues. CDR1 is SGHRS, CDR2 YFSETQ, per germline. CDR3 loop: CASSRDWGITDTQYF. In nucleotides, the CDR3 is TGCGCCAGCAGCCGGGACTGGGGGATCACAGATACGCAGTATTTT.

CDR3 sequence: CATSDPSRGGRNEQFF. The CDR3 DNA follows: TGTGCCACCAGTGATCCCTCCCGGGGGGGCCGCAATGAGCAGTTCTTC. V is TRBV24-1 and J is TRBJ2-1, with TRBD2 matching 8 bases. With 3 bases clipped from V and 6 bases from J, the junction kept 9 bases outside the gene matches. Germline CDR1 and CDR2: KGHDR and SFDVKD. The CDR3 has 16 residues.

This clone was observed a few times. This sequence joins TRBV9 and TRBJ2-7; TRBD1 matches 8 bases. The CDR3 has 15 residues. Germline V gene data show CDR1 as SGDLS and CDR2 as YYNGEE. V was pared by 4 bases and J by 3 bases, with 9 bases of the junction left unmatched. The CDR3 sequence is CASSSGQGQFYEQYF. As DNA, the CDR3 is TGTGCCAGCAGCAGCGGACAGGGTCAATTCTACGAGCAGTACTTC.